This T cell receptor beta chain comes out of a study of cytomegalovirus exposure and HLA in healthy donors. The PCR had 60 Vbeta and 13 Jbeta primers. Profiled with immunoSEQ multiplex PCR; TCRdb holds only in-frame clones, not every one. Of some 190,000 clones listed, around three quarters were seen once; the top ten hold 2.5%. Study-level points and caveats: Clonal expansion, a later analysis showed, was greater in HLA-associated TCR beta chains than in equally common others. In a later analysis, at a false discovery rate of 0.05, fewer than 20,000 TCR beta sequences matched HLA alleles. Roughly 170 TCR beta chains were listed as cytomegalovirus-associated.

Comments on this clone: Its antigen is not known.

Germline CDR1 SNHLY, CDR2 FYNNEI. The V and J ends lost 1 base and 3 bases respectively, with 13 bases between them. The CDR3 totals 15 residues. The sample was PBMCs. This clonotype was sampled from a woman aged 30 to 39 in good health and CMV-seropositive. This chain connects TRBV2 to TRBJ2-7; a possible D gene is TRBD2 (7 bases). The CDR3 sequence is CASSEVKGGGYEQYF. In nucleotides, the CDR3 is TGTGCCAGCAGTGAAGTCAAGGGGGGGGGCTACGAGCAGTACTTC. The full variable domain, rest sourced from reference TRBV2 and TRBJ2-7, is EPEVTQTPSHQVTQMGQEVILRCVPISNHLYFYWYRQILGQKVEFLVSFYNNEISEKSEIFDDQFSVERPDGSNFTLKIRSTKLEDSAMYFCASSEVKGGGYEQYFGPGTRLTVT.